A selection of T cell receptor beta chains follows, all from one sample in a study of cytomegalovirus exposure and HLA in healthy donors. Clones were sequenced by immunoSEQ multiplex PCR, and TCRdb holds only the in-frame ones, with some missing. The sample has about 160,000 clones, 82% seen once. The sequenced material came from PBMCs. Receptors were obtained from a girl aged 10 to 17 in good health and CMV-seropositive. Both conserved end residues are part of each CDR3. D genes are given only for firm matches. Clone size appears in some rows only: once, few, many, or a class for an expanded clone.

D | length | J | V | size | DNA | CDR3
- | 15 | TRBJ1-2 | TRBV7-8 | - | TGTGCCAGCAGCTTAGGACAGCCGGGTAACTATGGCTACACCTTC | CASSLGQPGNYGYTF
- | 16 | TRBJ2-6 | TRBV28 | - | TGTGCCAGCAGTTTGAGAGGCGGGGCTGGGGCCAACGTCCTGACTTTC | CASSLRGGAGANVLTF
- | 13 | TRBJ2-1 | TRBV7-3 | - | TGTGCCAGCAGCTTAGTCGGCTACAATGAGCAGTTCTTC | CASSLVGYNEQFF
TRBD1 | 16 | TRBJ2-1 | TRBV7-2 | once | TGTGCCAGCAGCTTATACGGGGACAGCTCCTACAATGAGCAGTTCTTC | CASSLYGDSSYNEQFF
TRBD1 | 13 | TRBJ2-7 | TRBV10-2 | once | TGCGCCACCCGGAGAGGGGGCCCCTACGAGCAGTACTTC | CATRRGGPYEQYF
TRBD2 | 16 | TRBJ2-1 | TRBV7-9 | - | TGTGCCAGCAGCTTAGTTGCGGGGGGACTCTACAATGAGCAGTTCTTC | CASSLVAGGLYNEQFF
- | 17 | TRBJ2-5 | TRBV5-1 | - | TGCGCCAGCAGTTTCGTGGAGGGAGCGGGTGTACAAGAGACCCAGTACTTC | CASSFVEGAGVQETQYF
- | 13 | TRBJ1-1 | TRBV6-1 | - | TGTGCCAGCAGATGGAGGCTGGACACTGAAGCTTTCTTT | CASRWRLDTEAFF
- | 15 | TRBJ1-4 | TRBV6-5 | - | TGTGCCAGCAGTTACCAACCGAGGGCTAATGAAAAACTGTTTTTT | CASSYQPRANEKLFF
TRBD1 | 14 | TRBJ2-1 | TRBV27 | once | TGTGCCAGCAGTTTGAGACAGGGGTCAAATGAGCAGTTCTTC | CASSLRQGSNEQFF
TRBD2 | 15 | TRBJ2-3 | TRBV18 | - | TGTGCCAGCTCACTTTTACTAGCGGGCACAGATACGCAGTATTTT | CASSLLLAGTDTQYF
TRBD1 | 14 | TRBJ1-1 | TRBV18 | - | TGTGCCAGCTCACCATCCACAGGGGCCACTGAAGCTTTCTTT | CASSPSTGATEAFF
TRBD1 | 15 | TRBJ2-7 | TRBV19 | - | TGTGCCAGTAGTATAGAAACGGGACAGCGGTACGAGCAGTACTTC | CASSIETGQRYEQYF
- | 14 | TRBJ1-1 | TRBV2 | - | TGTGCCAGCAGTGAAAGCAGGGTATCGACTGAAGCTTTCTTT | CASSESRVSTEAFF
TRBD1 | 15 | TRBJ2-4 | TRBV28 | many | TGTGCCAGCGTTAACAGGGGGCCCTCGGGAAGGGTTCAGTACTTC | CASVNRGPSGRVQYF
- | 12 | TRBJ2-1 | TRBV11-3 | - | TGTGCCAGCAGCATGACAGACAATGAGCAGTTCTTC | CASSMTDNEQFF
- | 13 | TRBJ2-5 | TRBV9 | - | TGTGCCAGCAGCGCAAGCGCGGAAGAGACCCAGTACTTC | CASSASAEETQYF
TRBD2 | 14 | TRBJ2-5 | TRBV11-2 | - | TGTGCCAGCAGCTCGACTAGCGGGGTGGAGACCCAGTACTTC | CASSSTSGVETQYF
- | 13 | TRBJ1-5 | TRBV5-6 | - | TGTGCCAGCAGCTTCGGGAGCAATCAGCCCCAGCATTTT | CASSFGSNQPQHF
- | 16 | TRBJ2-7 | TRBV7-8 | few | TGTGCCAGCAGCCAGCCCCAGACTAGGAGAGGGCACGAGCAGTACTTC | CASSQPQTRRGHEQYF
TRBD2 | 16 | TRBJ2-1 | TRBV4-1 | - | TGCGCCAGCAGCCAAGATATGGGACTAGGATCGGCGGAGCAGTTCTTC | CASSQDMGLGSAEQFF
- | 14 | TRBJ2-5 | TRBV5-6 | - | TGTGCCAGCAGCTTAGGGGCATCAACAGAGACCCAGTACTTC | CASSLGASTETQYF
- | 14 | TRBJ1-4 | TRBV30 | - | TGTGCCTGGAGTTCGCACCGGACAGATGAAAAACTGTTTTTT | CAWSSHRTDEKLFF
- | 15 | TRBJ2-5 | TRBV7-8 | few | TGTGCCAGCAGCTTAGCACAGGGGGGGCAAGAGACCCAGTACTTC | CASSLAQGGQETQYF
- | 16 | TRBJ1-2 | TRBV15 | - | TGTGCCACCAGCAGAGATCGAGGGAGAGGGAGCTATGGCTACACCTTC | CATSRDRGRGSYGYTF
- | 17 | TRBJ1-3 | TRBV10-1 | - | TGCGCCAGCAGTGAGTGGGCAGCCCTTTACTCTGGAAACACCATATATTTT | CASSEWAALYSGNTIYF
- | 13 | TRBJ1-2 | TRBV2 | - | TGTGCCAGCAGTCTGGGAGCGGACTATGGCTACACCTTC | CASSLGADYGYTF
- | 14 | TRBJ1-2 | TRBV2 | - | TGTGCCAGCAGTGAATATGTTGGCGGCAATGGCTACACCTTC | CASSEYVGGNGYTF
TRBD1 | 13 | TRBJ1-2 | TRBV29-1 | - | TGCAGCGTTCTGGGACAGGGGGCGCTTGGCTACACCTTC | CSVLGQGALGYTF
- | 13 | TRBJ2-7 | TRBV6-1 | few | TGTGCCAGCAGTGGCACGGAGCCCTACGAGCAGTACTTC | CASSGTEPYEQYF
TRBD1 | 14 | TRBJ1-2 | TRBV5-6 | - | TGTGCCAGCAGCTTGGGAGGGGGCTACTATGGCTACACCTTC | CASSLGGGYYGYTF
- | 13 | TRBJ2-1 | TRBV19 | once | TGTGCCAGTAGTCCCGGAGCCTACAATGAGCAGTTCTTC | CASSPGAYNEQFF
- | 14 | TRBJ1-1 | TRBV7-3 | - | TGTGCCAGCAGCTTATCTGGGCCTAACACTGAAGCTTTCTTT | CASSLSGPNTEAFF
TRBD1 | 17 | TRBJ1-1 | TRBV28 | - | TGTGCCAGCAGTTCGACGGGACAGGGGGCGTGGAACACTGAAGCTTTCTTT | CASSSTGQGAWNTEAFF
- | 15 | TRBJ2-5 | TRBV7-2 | - | TGTGCCAGCAGCCTCGGGACAACCCTAGGGGAGACCCAGTACTTC | CASSLGTTLGETQYF
TRBD2 | 16 | TRBJ2-5 | TRBV6-6 | - | TGTGCCAGCAGTTCCCCTCGGGGGGGCTACGGAGAGACCCAGTACTTC | CASSSPRGGYGETQYF
TRBD2 | 16 | TRBJ2-3 | TRBV30 | - | TGTGCCTGGAGTGTACCTCGGACTAGCCCCACAGATACGCAGTATTTT | CAWSVPRTSPTDTQYF
- | 13 | TRBJ1-1 | TRBV5-1 | - | TGCGCCAGCAGCTTGACGGCAGGAACTGAAGCTTTCTTT | CASSLTAGTEAFF
- | 16 | TRBJ2-7 | TRBV27 | - | TGTGCCAGCAGTCCCAAGCCCCCACCGAGCTACTACGAGCAGTACTTC | CASSPKPPPSYYEQYF
TRBD2 | 20 | TRBJ2-3 | TRBV5-1 | once | TGCGCCAGCAGCTATTGGACTAGCGGGGGTACTTCCTCTAGCACAGATACGCAGTATTTT | CASSYWTSGGTSSSTDTQYF
TRBD1 | 15 | TRBJ2-7 | TRBV9 | - | TGTGCCAGCAGCGTAGGTGGGACAGGGTTCTACGAGCAGTACTTC | CASSVGGTGFYEQYF
- | 13 | TRBJ2-7 | TRBV9 | few | TGTGCCAGCAGCCCAGGCTCAGGTATGGAGCAGTACTTC | CASSPGSGMEQYF
- | 15 | TRBJ2-5 | TRBV7-9 | - | TGTGCCAGCAGCTCGGATCAGGGGTACGAAGAGACCCAGTACTTC | CASSSDQGYEETQYF
- | 14 | TRBJ2-7 | TRBV28 | - | TGTGCCAGCAGTTCCCGCGCGTTTCGGAGCGAGCAGTACTTC | CASSSRAFRSEQYF
- | 15 | TRBJ1-1 | TRBV18 | - | TGTGCCAGCTCACCTCTGGTTAGTGGGCCCACTGAAGCTTTCTTT | CASSPLVSGPTEAFF
- | 15 | TRBJ2-5 | TRBV7-3 | once | TGTTCCAGCAGCTCCCTCCCTACCCGGCGGGAGACCCAGTACTTC | CSSSSLPTRRETQYF